One sample yielded the 27 T cell receptor beta chains listed below, sequenced in a study of cytomegalovirus exposure and HLA in healthy donors (dated by TCRdb to about 2017). The library came from the immunoSEQ multiplex PCR assay. The multiplex PCR relied on a mix of 60 forward primers for TCR Vbeta segments and 13 reverse primers for TCR Jbeta segments. TCRdb mirrors the immuneACCESS table, restricted to in-frame sequences. Some clones are absent from its copies; in checked studies, under half trace to an unresolved V gene, and the reason for the others is unknown. This sample gives 180,000 or so clones in total; 80% to 90% of them show up just once. About 9.3% of the sample goes to the ten largest clones. The sequenced material came from PBMCs. The receptors shown here come from a man aged 18-30 years in good health and CMV-seropositive.

The gene calls are TRBV2 and TRBJ2-7, with D unresolved. The V end was cut by 4 bases, the J end by 5 bases, with 6 bases between. The CDR3 is 11 residues long. CDR1 and CDR2 from the germline V gene are SNHLY and FYNNEI. CDR3 loop: CASSVLNEQYF. DNA of the CDR3: TGTGCCAGCAGTGTTCTAAACGAGCAGTACTTC.

The chain carries TRBV7-8 and TRBJ2-1, with D possibly being TRBD1 (5 bases). Trimming shortened V by 5 bases and J by 6 bases, and 17 bases separated the two germline ends. The CDR3 is 15 amino acids. Per germline, CDR1 SGHVS and CDR2 FQNEAQ. CDR3 sequence: CASSPHRQYLNEQFF. The CDR3, as DNA: TGTGCCAGCAGCCCCCACCGACAGTATCTCAATGAGCAGTTCTTC.

The CDR3 DNA sequence: TGTGCCAGCAGGGAGCGGTGGATGACTAATGAAAAACTGTTTTTT. The encoded protein is CASRERWMTNEKLFF. This rearrangement joins TRBV6-5 to TRBJ1-4; D unclear. CDR1 MNHEY and CDR2 SVGAGI come from the germline V gene. V was pared by 6 bases and J by 2 bases, with 13 bases between. The CDR3 contains 15 residues.

This clone appeared once. This rearrangement joins TRBV9 to TRBJ2-7; TRBD1 agrees at 9 bases. The trim removed 3 bases at V and 6 bases at J, leaving 4 bases unmatched. Per the germline V gene, CDR1 is SGDLS and CDR2 is YYNGEE. The CDR3 is 13 residues long. The CDR3 region has the DNA TGTGCCAGCAGCGCCGGGACAGGGAGCGAGCAGTACTTC. Its protein is CASSAGTGSEQYF.

The CDR3 loop reads CASSPLTGYMHSPLHF. CDR3 nucleotides: TGTGCCAGCAGCCCCTTAACGGGGTATATGCATTCACCCCTCCACTTT. The rearrangement uses TRBV7-9 and TRBJ1-6; D is undetermined. The CDR3 is 16 amino acids. V dropped 5 bases and J dropped 8 bases, with 19 bases sitting between them. CDR1 is SEHNR and CDR2 is FQNEAQ in the germline V gene (reference sequence).

This clone occurred once. The V gene is TRBV27, the J gene TRBJ1-2, with D maybe TRBD1 (6 bases). Trimming took 5 bases from V and 3 from J, leaving 16 bases between them. CDR3 length: 15 residues. Germline V gene lookup returns CDR1 MNHEY and CDR2 SMNVEV (reference sequence). CDR3 nucleotides: TGTGCCAGCAGTCCCTACAGGGATATCGACTATGGCTACACCTTC. Protein: CASSPYRDIDYGYTF.

The chain employs TRBV7-6 and TRBJ2-3, with TRBD2 identical over 11 bases. Looked up from germline, CDR1 is SGHVS and CDR2 is FNYEAQ. The CDR3 is 16 amino acids. The junction had 5 bases not matched to a gene; V was cut back by 3 bases and J by 3 bases. The CDR3 sequence is CASSFLAGGLTDTQYF. The CDR3 DNA sequence: TGTGCCAGCAGCTTCTTAGCGGGGGGGCTGACAGATACGCAGTATTTT.

This chain links TRBV7-6 with TRBJ2-2; possibly TRBD1 for D (6 bases). Germline lookup yields CDR1 SGHVS and CDR2 FNYEAQ. The V gene lost 6 bases and the J gene lost 7 bases, with 18 bases spanning the gap. The CDR3 loop spans 15 amino acids. The CDR3: CASRQGRQLNGELFF. The CDR3 DNA is TGTGCCAGCAGACAGGGACGACAATTAAACGGGGAGCTGTTTTTT. Combining the CDR3 with reference TRBV7-6 and TRBJ2-2 gives the whole variable domain GAGVSQSPRYKVTKRGQDVALRCDPISGHVSLYWYRQALGQGPEFLTYFNYEAQQDKSGLPNDRFSAERPEGSISTLTIQRTEQRDSAMYRCASRQGRQLNGELFFGEGSRLTVL.

This clone has a single count. The V and J genes are TRBV5-1 and TRBJ1-2; unclear D gene. This CDR3 comprises 15 residues. In germline, CDR1 is SGHRS, CDR2 YFSETQ. Trimming removed 0 bases from V and 3 bases from J, with 12 bases in between. The CDR3 loop is CASSLAAGMDYGYTF. The CDR3 DNA sequence: TGCGCCAGCAGCTTGGCTGCGGGGATGGACTATGGCTACACCTTC.

The chain carries TRBV6-6 and TRBJ2-7; D is perhaps TRBD1 (5 bases). Trimming took 2 bases from V and 3 from J, leaving 14 bases between them. Germline V gene sequence: CDR1 MNHNY, CDR2 SVGAGI (reference sequence). This CDR3 has 15 residues. The CDR3: CASSYSVSTGYEQYF. In DNA form, the CDR3 reads TGTGCCAGCAGTTACAGTGTTTCTACAGGCTACGAGCAGTACTTC.

CDR3 sequence (DNA): TGTGCCAGTAGCCTTGGAGGGGGGGGGACTGAAGCTTTCTTT. It codes for CASSLGGGGTEAFF. The chain carries TRBV19 and TRBJ1-1; D perhaps matches TRBD1 (6 bases). The CDR3 length is 14 residues. With 6 bases removed from V and 5 bases from J, the gap between germline ends came to 16 bases. CDR1 is LNHDA and CDR2 is SQIVND in the germline V gene (reference sequence).

The chain joins TRBV9 to TRBJ2-1; tentative D call: TRBD2 (7 bases). In germline, CDR1 is SGDLS, CDR2 YYNGEE. V was trimmed by 0 bases and J by 6 bases, leaving 10 bases between them. This CDR3 is built from 14 residues. CDR3 in amino acids: CASSVEGGSNEQFF. CDR3 DNA: TGTGCCAGCAGCGTAGAGGGGGGGTCCAATGAGCAGTTCTTC.

The genes are TRBV13 and TRBJ2-2, with D unclear. The CDR3 contains 14 residues. Germline V gives CDR1 PRHDT, CDR2 FYEKMQ (reference sequence). The V end was cut by 4 bases, the J end by 4 bases, with 10 bases between. This chain's CDR3 is CASSSPIGTGELFF. The CDR3 coding sequence is TGTGCCAGCAGCTCCCCTATTGGCACCGGGGAGCTGTTTTTT.

This chain joins TRBV2 and TRBJ2-3; 9 bases map to TRBD2. This CDR3 is 13 amino acids long. Trimming at V came to 8 bases and at J to 3 bases, leaving 3 bases not matched to a gene. Germline V gene data show CDR1 as SNHLY and CDR2 as FYNNEI. CDR3 DNA sequence: TGTGCCAGCGCGGGGGGGCAGACAGATACGCAGTATTTT. Translation gives CASAGGQTDTQYF.

The V call is TRBV27, the J call TRBJ2-7; 9 positions match TRBD1. Germline-derived CDR1 and CDR2 are MNHEY and SMNVEV (reference sequence). Germline trimming cut 6 bases from V and 3 bases from J; bases unmatched to any gene: 0. The CDR3 is 12 residues long. CDR3 loop: CASRTGGYEQYF. CDR3 nucleotide sequence: TGTGCCAGCAGGACAGGGGGCTACGAGCAGTACTTC.

The V and J genes are TRBV5-1 and TRBJ2-5; D might be TRBD1 (6 bases). V lost 0 bases, J lost 2 bases, and 17 bases lay in between. Germline V gene sequence: CDR1 SGHRS, CDR2 YFSETQ. This CDR3 region has 17 residues. The CDR3 sequence: CASSLADQGWGQETQYF. CDR3 nucleotides: TGCGCCAGCAGCTTGGCCGATCAGGGGTGGGGACAAGAGACCCAGTACTTC.

This clone was counted a single time. The V call is TRBV6-1, the J call TRBJ2-2; TRBD2 matches 8 bases. The CDR3 has 14 amino acids. J gave up 6 bases and V 6 bases, and 6 bases lay outside the gene matches. Germline-derived CDR1 and CDR2 are MNHNS and SASEGT. The CDR3 sequence is CASRNPAGAGELFF. In DNA, the CDR3 is TGTGCCAGCAGGAATCCAGCGGGGGCCGGGGAGCTGTTTTTT.

The sample holds one count of this clone. The germline gene is not matched at one end of the junction; a read error may be the cause. The chain joins TRBV7-9 to TRBJ2-2; D remains unclear. The CDR3 totals 12 residues. The germline CDR1 and CDR2 sequences are SEHNR and FQNEAQ (reference sequence). The CDR3 nucleotides read TGTTCCAGCAGCCGGAGTCCCGGGGAGCTGTTTTTT. It specifies CSSSRSPGELFF. Using reference TRBV7-9 and TRBJ2-2 for the parts outside the CDR3, the full variable domain is DTGVSQNPRHKITKRGQNVTFRCDPISEHNRLYWYRQTLGQGPEFLTYFQNEAQLEKSRLLSDRFSAERPKGSFSTLEIQRTEQGDSAMYLCSSSRSPGELFFGEGSRLTVL.

The chain links TRBV5-4 to TRBJ1-1, with 7 bases that match TRBD1. The CDR3 runs to 16 residues. V trimming: 4 bases; J trimming: 4 bases; junction bases outside the gene matches: 13. Per germline, CDR1 SGHNT and CDR2 YYREEE (reference sequence). The CDR3 region has the DNA TGTGCCAGCAGCCCGGCGGGTTTTGGACAGGCCACTGAAGCTTTCTTT. It encodes CASSPAGFGQATEAFF.

The rearrangement uses TRBV25-1 and TRBJ1-2; tentative D call: TRBD1 (6 bases). Germline V gives CDR1 MGHDK, CDR2 SYGVNS. With 8 bases removed from V and 5 bases from J, the gap between germline ends came to 9 bases. The CDR3 sequence is 11 residues long. For the CDR3, the DNA is TGTGCCAGCTCACAGGGTTATGGCTACACCTTC. Protein sequence: CASSQGYGYTF.

The rearrangement links TRBV5-6 to TRBJ2-7; TRBD1 matches 8 bases. The J segment lost 2 bases and the V segment lost 4 bases, leaving 11 bases of the junction unmatched. The CDR3 is 16 residues long. Looked up from germline, CDR1 is SGHDT and CDR2 is YYEEEE. This CDR3 reads CASSLLSGTGTYEQYF. The CDR3 bases are TGTGCCAGCAGCCTCCTCTCCGGGACAGGAACCTACGAGCAGTACTTC.

This chain uses TRBV2 with TRBJ2-3; 8 nucleotides line up with TRBD1. Unmatched junction bases numbered 8, after V lost 8 bases and J lost 4 bases. CDR3 length: 14 amino acids. The germline V gene encodes CDR1 SNHLY and CDR2 FYNNEI. CDR3: CASRRTGNADTQYF. In DNA form, the CDR3 reads TGTGCCAGCCGACGGACAGGGAACGCAGATACGCAGTATTTT.

The rearrangement uses TRBV7-9 and TRBJ2-2, with 7 bases identical to TRBD1. V was clipped by 3 bases and J by 5 bases; unmatched bases: 9. The CDR3 totals 16 residues. The germline V gene has CDR1 SEHNR and CDR2 FQNEAQ (reference sequence). The CDR3 is CASSFQGGWGTGELFF. The DNA of the CDR3 is TGTGCCAGCAGCTTTCAAGGGGGCTGGGGTACCGGGGAGCTGTTTTTT. Looking up the rest from reference TRBV7-9 and TRBJ2-2 gives the full variable domain: DTGVSQNPRHKITKRGQNVTFRCDPISEHNRLYWYRQTLGQGPEFLTYFQNEAQLEKSRLLSDRFSAERPKGSFSTLEIQRTEQGDSAMYLCASSFQGGWGTGELFFGEGSRLTVL.

As DNA, the CDR3 is TGTGCCAGCAGCCCGACAGGGGGCCCTCTGGGCACTGAAGCTTTCTTT. This gives the protein CASSPTGGPLGTEAFF. The chain carries TRBV13 and TRBJ1-1; the match to TRBD1 covers 10 bases. The V gene's germline CDR1 is PRHDT and CDR2 FYEKMQ (reference sequence). Germline trimming cut 5 bases from V and 4 bases from J; bases unmatched to any gene: 10. The CDR3 sequence is 16 residues long.

The J gene is TRBJ2-5, the V gene TRBV19; 12 bases map to TRBD2. The germline CDR1 and CDR2 sequences are LNHDA and SQIVND (reference sequence). V lost 6 bases, J lost 5 bases, and 10 bases stayed unmatched. This CDR3 is built from 16 residues. In DNA, the CDR3 is TGTGCCAGTAGGGGGACTAGCGGGCTCTCACGGGAGACCCAGTACTTC. Its protein is CASRGTSGLSRETQYF.

V usage is TRBV6-1 and J usage is TRBJ2-5, with unresolved D. The tail of the sequence fits TRBJ2-7 better, so the J call may be wrong. The CDR3 consists of 14 residues. Germline V lookup: CDR1 MNHNS, CDR2 SASEGT. CDR3 amino acids: CASSEVRPTYEQYF. For the CDR3, the DNA is TGTGCCAGCAGTGAAGTGCGGCCCACCTACGAGCAGTACTTC.

This clone showed up just once. The V and J genes are TRBV5-8 and TRBJ1-4; D may be TRBD1 (5 bases). Germline V CDR1 and CDR2: SGHTS, YDEGEE. V gave up 1 base and J gave up 8 bases, with 12 bases separating them. The CDR3 runs 14 residues. For the CDR3, the DNA is TGTGCCAGCAGCTTGTGGGGCCGGGAGGAAAAACTGTTTTTT. Translation: CASSLWGREEKLFF. The entire variable domain, with the rest obtained from reference TRBV5-8 and TRBJ1-4, is as follows: EAGVTQSPTHLIKTRGQQATLRCSPISGHTSVYWYQQALGLGLQFLLWYDEGEERNRGNFPPRFSGRQFPNYSSELNVNALELEDSALYLCASSLWGREEKLFFGSGTQLSVL.